This T cell receptor (beta chain) was retrieved from a study of T cells in localized non-small cell lung cancer. Libraries were prepared by immunoSEQ multiplex PCR; TCRdb keeps only in-frame clonotypes and omits some of them. The repertoire holds 64,000 or so clones, with roughly 90% as singletons. This TCR came from a woman aged 40-69 years with stage I lung adenocarcinoma. Specimen: peripheral blood, collected before any cancer treatment.

Here the CDR3 reads CASSIMRAGTEAFF. DNA of the CDR3: TGTGCCAGTAGTATCATGAGGGCGGGCACTGAAGCTTTCTTT. The chain joins TRBV19 to TRBJ1-1; no firm D call. CDR1 is LNHDA and CDR2 is SQIVND in the germline V gene (reference sequence). CDR3 length equals 14 residues. V was pared by 3 bases and J by 4 bases, with 12 bases between.